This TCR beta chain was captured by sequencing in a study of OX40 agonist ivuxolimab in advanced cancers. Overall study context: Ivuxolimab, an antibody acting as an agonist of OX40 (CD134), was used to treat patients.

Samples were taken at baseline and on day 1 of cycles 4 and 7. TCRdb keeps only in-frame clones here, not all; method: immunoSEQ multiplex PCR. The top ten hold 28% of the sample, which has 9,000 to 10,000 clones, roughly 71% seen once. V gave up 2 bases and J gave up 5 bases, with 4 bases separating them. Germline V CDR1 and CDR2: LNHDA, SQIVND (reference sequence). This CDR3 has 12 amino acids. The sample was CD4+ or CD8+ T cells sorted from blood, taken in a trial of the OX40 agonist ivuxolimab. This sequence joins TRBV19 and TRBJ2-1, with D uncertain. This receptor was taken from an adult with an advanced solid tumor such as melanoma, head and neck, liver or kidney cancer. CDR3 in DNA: TGTGCCAGTAGTATATACGACAATGAGCAGTTCTTC. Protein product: CASSIYDNEQFF.